This T cell receptor (beta chain) was identified in a study of cytomegalovirus exposure and HLA in healthy donors. The study's findings and limits: Donors were assumed by presence/absence analyses to have roughly uniform sequencing depth.

As for this clone: Antigen specificity is unknown.

Researchers ran the PCR with 60 Vbeta and 13 Jbeta primers. Libraries were prepared by immunoSEQ multiplex PCR; TCRdb keeps only in-frame clonotypes and omits some of them. The sample lists more than 95,000 clones; 65% were seen once. This TCR was recovered from a woman in her 40s in good health and CMV-seropositive. Sample: PBMCs.

The CDR3 is CASSSGLHNEQFF. The CDR3 DNA follows: TGTGCCAGCAGCTCCGGACTACACAATGAGCAGTTCTTC. The rearrangement uses TRBV5-5 and TRBJ2-1; TRBD2 might be the D (6 bases). Germline V gene lookup returns CDR1 SGHKS and CDR2 YYEKEE (reference sequence). The germline V and J ends were trimmed by 3 bases and 5 bases, with 9 bases remaining between them. The length of the CDR3 is 13 residues.